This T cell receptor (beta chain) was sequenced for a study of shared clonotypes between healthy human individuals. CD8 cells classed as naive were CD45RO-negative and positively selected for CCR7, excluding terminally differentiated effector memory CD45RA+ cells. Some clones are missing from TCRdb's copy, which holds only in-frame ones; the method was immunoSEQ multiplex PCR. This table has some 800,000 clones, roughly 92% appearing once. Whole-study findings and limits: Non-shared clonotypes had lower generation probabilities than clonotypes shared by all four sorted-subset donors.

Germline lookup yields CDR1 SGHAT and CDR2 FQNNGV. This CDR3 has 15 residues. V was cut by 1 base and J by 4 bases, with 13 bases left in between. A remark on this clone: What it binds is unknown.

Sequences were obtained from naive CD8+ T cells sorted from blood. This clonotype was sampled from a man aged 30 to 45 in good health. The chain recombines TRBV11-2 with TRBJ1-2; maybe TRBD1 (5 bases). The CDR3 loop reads CASSLAAGPSYGYTF. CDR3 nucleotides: TGTGCCAGCAGCTTAGCGGCGGGGCCGTCCTATGGCTACACCTTC.